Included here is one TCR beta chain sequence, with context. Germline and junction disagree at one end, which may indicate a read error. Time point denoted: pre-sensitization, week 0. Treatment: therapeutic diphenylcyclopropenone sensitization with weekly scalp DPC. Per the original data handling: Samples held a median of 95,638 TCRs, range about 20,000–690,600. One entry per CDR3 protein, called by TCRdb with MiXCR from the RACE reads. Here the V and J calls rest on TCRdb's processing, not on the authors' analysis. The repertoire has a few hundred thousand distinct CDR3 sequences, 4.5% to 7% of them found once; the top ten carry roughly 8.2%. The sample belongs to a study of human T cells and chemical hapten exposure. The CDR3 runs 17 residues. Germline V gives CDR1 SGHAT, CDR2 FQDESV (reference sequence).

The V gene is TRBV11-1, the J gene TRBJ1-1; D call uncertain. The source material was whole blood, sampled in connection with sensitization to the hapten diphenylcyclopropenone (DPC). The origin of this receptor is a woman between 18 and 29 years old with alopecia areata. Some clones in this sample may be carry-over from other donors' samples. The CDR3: CAGSRGNSRSLNTEAFF. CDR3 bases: TGTGCCGGCAGCCGCGGAAATTCCAGGAGCTTGAACACTGAAGCTTTCTTT.